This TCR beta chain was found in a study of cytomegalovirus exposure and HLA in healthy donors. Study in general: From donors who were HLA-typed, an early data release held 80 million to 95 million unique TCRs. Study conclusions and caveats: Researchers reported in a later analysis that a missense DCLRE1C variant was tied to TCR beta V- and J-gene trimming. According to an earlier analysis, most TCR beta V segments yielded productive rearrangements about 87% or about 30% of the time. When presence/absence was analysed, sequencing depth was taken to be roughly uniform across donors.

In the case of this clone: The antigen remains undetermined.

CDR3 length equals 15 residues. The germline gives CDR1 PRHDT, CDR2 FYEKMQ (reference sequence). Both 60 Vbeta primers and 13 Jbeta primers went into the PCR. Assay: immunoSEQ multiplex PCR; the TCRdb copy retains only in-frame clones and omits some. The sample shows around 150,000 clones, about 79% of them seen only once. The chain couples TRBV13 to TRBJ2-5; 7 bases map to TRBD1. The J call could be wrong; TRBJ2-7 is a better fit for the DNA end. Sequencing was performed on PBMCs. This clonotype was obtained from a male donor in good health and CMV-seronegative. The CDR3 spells CASSQRGQGAYEQYF. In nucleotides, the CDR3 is TGTGCCAGCAGTCAAAGGGGCCAGGGGGCCTACGAGCAGTACTTC.